A single sample is the source of the 6 T cell receptor beta chains below, sequenced in a study of T cells of healthy individuals. TCRdb re-derived calls from the 5' RACE reads in MiXCR, one entry per CDR3 protein. The table records 60,000 to 70,000 distinct CDR3 sequences, 15% to 20% of them present only once. Receptor source: a human donor in good health.

This clonotype was counted only a few times. The rearrangement links TRBV5-1 to TRBJ2-7; the match to TRBD1 covers 7 bases. The CDR3 has 14 amino acids. The germline CDR1 and CDR2 sequences are SGHRS and YFSETQ. V was pared by 3 bases and J by 2 bases, with 5 bases of the junction left unmatched. CDR3 in DNA: TGCGCCAGCAGCTACCCAGACAGGGCCTACGAGCAGTACTTC. Translated, it gives CASSYPDRAYEQYF. Drawing the rest from reference TRBV5-1 and TRBJ2-7, the complete variable domain is KAGVTQTPRYLIKTRGQQVTLSCSPISGHRSVSWYQQTPGQGLQFLFEYFSETQRNKGNFPGRFSGRQFSNSRSEMNVSTLELGDSALYLCASSYPDRAYEQYFGPGTRLTVT.

The rearrangement joins TRBV24-1 to TRBJ2-7; 7 nucleotides match TRBD1. Germline V gene data show CDR1 as KGHDR and CDR2 as SFDVKD. This CDR3 region has 13 residues. The J segment lost 3 bases and the V segment lost 9 bases, leaving 7 bases of the junction unmatched. For the CDR3, the DNA is TGTGCCACCGGAAAGGGACAGAGCTACGAGCAGTACTTC. This encodes CATGKGQSYEQYF.

This clonotype showed up many times. This sequence joins TRBV18 and TRBJ2-3; D remains unclear. CDR1 and CDR2 from the germline V gene are KGHSH and LQKENI. V was trimmed by 3 bases and J by 3 bases, leaving 4 bases between them. The CDR3 contains 12 residues. CDR3 region: CASSPTTDTQYF. CDR3 DNA: TGTGCCAGCTCACCGACGACAGATACGCAGTATTTT.

Only a few counts were recorded for this clonotype. This sequence joins TRBV5-1 and TRBJ2-7; 8 nucleotides align to TRBD1. This CDR3 has 15 amino acids. CDR1 is SGHRS and CDR2 is YFSETQ in the germline V gene. Trimming cost V 4 bases and J 4 bases; bases outside gene matches: 10. CDR3 residues: CASSPDRGLRYEQYF. The CDR3 coding sequence is TGCGCCAGCAGCCCCGACAGGGGTCTGAGGTACGAGCAGTACTTC.

The chain has TRBV13 and TRBJ2-7; 9 bases are a match to TRBD1. V lost 5 bases to trimming and J lost 1 base; unmatched junction nucleotides: 6. Germline CDR1 PRHDT, CDR2 FYEKMQ (reference sequence). The CDR3 is made up of 15 amino acids. The DNA for the CDR3 is TGTGCCAGCAGCGAGACGGGACAGGGTTCCTACGAGCAGTACTTC. This codes for CASSETGQGSYEQYF. The whole variable domain, filled in from reference TRBV13 and TRBJ2-7, reads AAGVIQSPRHLIKEKRETATLKCYPIPRHDTVYWYQQGPGQDPQFLISFYEKMQSDKGSIPDRFSAQQFSDYHSELNMSSLELGDSALYFCASSETGQGSYEQYFGPGTRLTVT.

V is TRBV7-3 and J is TRBJ1-2; tentative D call: TRBD1 (5 bases). The germline V gene encodes CDR1 SGHTA and CDR2 FQGTGA. Trimming shortened V by 1 base and J by 6 bases, and 18 bases separated the two germline ends. The CDR3 consists of 16 residues. Here the CDR3 reads CASSLIPLTEEHGYTF. CDR3 in DNA: TGTGCCAGCAGCTTAATCCCCTTGACAGAGGAACATGGCTACACCTTC.